The clone carrying this TCR beta chain was picked up a small number of times. Its specificity is unknown. This sample was taken from a study of T cell repertoires in cytomegalovirus infection. General study findings and limits: Public TCR beta family frequency separated CMV-and-HLA carriers, including in an independent cohort.

CDR1 and CDR2 from the germline V gene are MGHRA and YSYEKL. The CDR3 sequence is 20 residues long. Losses at the gene ends were 4 bases for V and 0 bases for J; bases not matched to a gene: 11. TCRdb reanalysed the reads using MiXCR and keeps one entry per CDR3 protein. Among around 800,000 distinct CDR3 sequences listed, approximately 30% were seen once. The receptor was derived from a human donor in good health (CMV status not recorded). Some clones in this sample may be carry-over from other donors' samples. V and J are TRBV4-1 and TRBJ2-1; 14 nucleotides line up with TRBD2. Here the sequenced sample was cultured CD8+ T cells from PBMCs, taken from culture after CMV antigen stimulation. CDR3 protein: CASSPPGLAGGTNSYNEQFF. The CDR3 nucleotides are TGCGCCAGCAGCCCTCCCGGACTAGCGGGGGGCACTAACTCCTACAATGAGCAGTTCTTC.